This T cell receptor beta chain emerged from a study of a mutant IDH1 vaccine in newly diagnosed glioma. About the research overall: Vaccinations, eight in total, occurred in weeks 1, 3, 5, 7, 11, 15, 19, 23. Vaccination began 4-6 weeks post radiotherapy alone, or with temozolomide cycles. Prior therapy was radiotherapy, temozolomide, or both; most received both.

Only in-frame clones appear in the TCRdb table, and some are missing; sequencing was by immunoSEQ multiplex PCR. The sample includes under 70,000 clones, 75% to 85% of them seen just once. Time point specified: week 5, during vaccination. Every vaccine dose comprised 300 ug of mutant IDH1 20-mer peptide plus topical imiquimod. Concerning this clone: The antigen is not known.

Whole-study findings and limits: Altogether, 80% to 95% of patients exhibited vaccine-induced immune responses.

The receptor was derived from a man aged 30-40 years with glioma. The sequences come from PBMCs, collected from a glioma patient whose treatment included an IDH1 peptide vaccine.

DNA of the CDR3: TGTGCCACCAGCAGGGACCGGGACAGGGTATCTGGGGCCAACGTCCTGACTTTC. It codes for CATSRDRDRVSGANVLTF. This chain connects TRBV15 to TRBJ2-6; 9 nucleotides align to TRBD1. There are 18 residues in the CDR3. Trimming cost V 3 bases and J 1 base; bases outside gene matches: 7. Germline V gene lookup returns CDR1 LNHNV and CDR2 YYDKDF (reference sequence).